These T cell receptor beta chains were read from a single sample in a study of T-cell reconstitution after alpha-beta-depleted transplantation in children. TCRdb ran MiXCR on the PCR reads and lists one entry per CDR3 protein. Of over 150,000 distinct CDR3 sequences in the sample, 6.6% were seen once. The specimen comprised PBMCs, sampled before TCRalphabeta/CD19-depleted stem cell transplant. The receptors here all came from a boy aged 2 to 9 with acute lymphoblastic leukemia, due to receive a stem cell transplant. CDR3s include the opening cysteine and the closing phenylalanine or tryptophan. D genes are given only for firm matches. Clone size, where shown, is once, few, many, or a class for clones that have expanded.

>TRBJ1-2|TRBD1|TRBV9|.
CASSVGAPSGTGVAYGYTF
TGTGCCAGCAGCGTAGGAGCTCCTTCCGGGACAGGGGTGGCCTATGGCTACACCTTC
>TRBJ2-3|.|TRBV10-3|once
CAIIGVYTDTQYF
TGTGCCATCATTGGTGTTTACACAGATACGCAGTATTTT
>TRBJ2-1|TRBD1|TRBV2|many
CASSEQGARSYNEQFF
TGTGCCAGCAGCGAACAGGGGGCAAGGTCCTACAATGAGCAGTTCTTC
>TRBJ2-1|TRBD2|TRBV11-2|.
CASSRIAGRGDEQFF
TGTGCCAGCAGCCGTATAGCGGGGCGGGGCGATGAGCAGTTCTTC
>TRBJ1-2|TRBD1|TRBV25-1|.
CAISGTGGLGYTF
TGTGCCATCTCCGGGACAGGGGGCCTTGGCTACACCTTC
>TRBJ2-1|TRBD1|TRBV7-6|many
CASSARQGSSYNEQFF
TGTGCCAGCAGCGCTCGACAGGGAAGCTCCTACAATGAGCAGTTCTTC
>TRBJ2-1|TRBD2|TRBV3-1|many
CASSPGLAGETNEQFF
TGTGCCAGCAGCCCCGGACTAGCGGGAGAGACCAATGAGCAGTTCTTC
>TRBJ1-3|.|TRBV7-9|many
CASTRKTGLGGNTIYF
TGTGCCAGCACCCGAAAAACGGGCTTAGGAGGAAACACCATATATTTT
>TRBJ2-4|.|TRBV28|many
CASGYRKLAKNIQYF
TGTGCCAGCGGCTACAGGAAGCTAGCCAAAAACATTCAGTACTTC
>TRBJ2-3|TRBD2|TRBV12-3/TRBV12-4|many
CASSLGFRGGDTQYF
TGTGCCAGCAGTTTGGGTTTCCGCGGGGGAGATACGCAGTATTTT
>TRBJ2-7|.|TRBV11-2|many
CASSPRSYEQYF
TGTGCCAGCAGCCCACGCTCCTACGAGCAGTACTTC
>TRBJ1-3|.|TRBV29-1|many
CSGGLGNTIYF
TGCAGCGGGGGACTTGGAAACACCATATATTTT
>TRBJ2-2|TRBD1|TRBV6-7|many
CASSYSRPGQGNTGELFF
TGTGCCAGCAGTTACTCTAGGCCGGGACAGGGAAACACCGGGGAGCTGTTTTTT
>TRBJ1-4|TRBD1|TRBV28|many
CASSQGQGNEKLFF
TGTGCCAGCAGCCAGGGACAGGGTAATGAAAAACTGTTTTTT
>TRBJ2-1|TRBD2|TRBV14|few
CASSQDRTSGSPTDEQFF
TGTGCCAGCAGCCAAGATCGTACTAGCGGGAGCCCGACGGATGAGCAGTTCTTC
>TRBJ2-3|.|TRBV7-9|many
CASSSRTRPDTQYF
TGTGCCAGCAGCTCTCGGACTCGCCCCGATACGCAGTATTTT
>TRBJ1-5|.|TRBV7-8|many
CASSLAGVNQPQHF
TGTGCCAGCAGCTTAGCAGGAGTCAATCAGCCCCAGCATTTT